The source of this TCR beta chain is a study of cytomegalovirus exposure and HLA in healthy donors (TCRdb year 2017). With regard to the full study: An earlier analysis of some 620 of the donors reported approximately 280 Gb of sequence data and 117 million unique TCR beta sequences obtained from about 170 million T cells. An early release that covered 640 HLA-typed donors contained approximately 300 gigabases of sequencing data and around 85 million unique TCR sequences. Among the roughly 400 genotyped donors, about 85% belonged to the genetic ancestry cluster associated with self-reported Caucasian donors. The study was designed to test whether signatures of past pathogen exposure could be identified by cataloging public T cell receptors. Using immunosequencing, the study profiled T cell repertoires from about 620 subjects and related those repertoires to cytomegalovirus serostatus. In addition to the first cohort of 500 to 850 subjects, a separate validation cohort of approximately 120 different subjects was used. High-throughput TCR immunosequencing, statistical association of individual TCRs with disease status, and machine learning were combined to predict cytomegalovirus infection status. A later analysis re-analyzed previously published TCR beta repertoires from 550 to 700 donors and added high-resolution HLA genotyping to study TCR occurrence patterns. Rather than using new phenotypic data, the later analysis identified candidate immune exposures from TCR beta sequences and from how often those sequences occurred across donors. To decide whether each TCR beta V gene segment behaved as functional or pseudogenic, an earlier analysis of nearly 600 of the donors relied on high-throughput TCR beta sequencing. Alongside the repertoire data, information on donor age, sex, ethnicity and CMV serostatus was compiled. A later genetic analysis took genome-wide SNP genotypes for about 55% of the 666 donors and used that subset as a discovery cohort. Every discovery cohort repertoire had been produced on one sequencing platform. HLA typing included class I and class II loci at four-digit resolution. The number of donors typed differed by locus, with about 629-630 for A, B, C, DRB1 and DQB1, approximately 500 for DQA1, 606 for DPA1, and some 450 for DPB1. About five DR-DQ haplotypes were treated as single units for association and clustering because of strong linkage in the cohort. Among roughly 400 genotyped donors of the cohort, an average of approximately 230,000 unique TCR beta nucleotide sequences were sequenced per donor, roughly 20% of them non-productive. The full study reports these points: A later genetic analysis reported fewer N-insertions in productive TCRs among donors in an Asian-associated ancestry cluster than the roughly 620-donor mean. In the study, about 150 TCR beta chains were listed as associated with cytomegalovirus. The sequencing pipeline was judged likely to have produced a cluster of highly shared sequence variants as a technical artifact. In an earlier analysis of a few hundred of the donors, most TCR beta V segments were observed in productive rearrangements about 87% or about 30% of the time, broadly matching IMGT annotations. Because counts were too low, 15 or so rarely observed V segments, including chromosome 9 orphons, were excluded from the earlier analysis of about 500 of the donors. A further reported finding was that TCR beta sequences accurately predicted the HLA-A and HLA-B alleles for most subjects in the first cohort. In a later analysis, HLA-associated TCR beta chains were found to be more clonally expanded and to have lower generation probabilities than equally common non-associated chains. The presence/absence analyses assumed that sequencing depth was roughly uniform across donors, and that assumption may not be true. CMV serostatus was the only immune exposure information available for the cohort. A later analysis reported that several top co-occurrence clusters appeared linked to parvovirus B19, influenza, CMV and Epstein-Barr virus. V-gene and J-gene trimming of TCR beta chains was associated with a missense DCLRE1C variant in a later genetic analysis, and the association was replicated in an independent cohort. Linkage disequilibrium might explain the correlated functional status among segregating V segments, but an unknown experimental factor could not be ruled out. The classifier was reported to diagnose cytomegalovirus status with high specificity and sensitivity in both the original cohort and the validation cohort. Because some donors lacked HLA typing at each locus, the association tests relied only on the typed subset. When HLA alleles, especially DR and DQ, strongly co-occurred, attributing TCR associations to individual alleles was difficult. In vitro tests confirmed that three of the cytomegalovirus-associated TCR beta chains recognize cytomegalovirus antigens. In a later analysis, TCR association rates were found to vary across HLA loci, with the most associated TCRs seen for DRB1 alleles and the fewest for HLA-C alleles. While some public TCRs were present in many individuals, most TCR sequences turned up only very rarely across donors. This cohort had only TCR beta chains sequenced, and the lack of alpha or paired-chain data limited which features could be detected. At a false discovery rate of 0.05, a later analysis linked 15,000 to 20,000 TCR beta sequences to specific HLA alleles. According to the authors, the approach could potentially be generalized to other disease states and immunological phenotypes. Most CMV-associated TCR beta chains appeared to be HLA-restricted in a later analysis, and the HLA associations seemed to be driven largely by CMV exposure. Because the 87-base-pair reads could not distinguish some IMGT-functional V segments, including TRBV6-2 and TRBV6-3, those segments were excluded.

Clipping removes 1 base from V and 10 bases from J, with 11 as the unmatched junction base count. The CDR3, from cysteine to phenylalanine, totals 17 residues. Only the CDR3 part of the read is kept: 51 bases, read in frame from the first base. According to the germline V gene, CDR1 reads SGHTA and CDR2 reads FQGNSA. The method behind the library was the immunoSEQ multiplex PCR assay. A mixture of 60 forward primers for TCR Vbeta segments and 13 reverse primers for TCR Jbeta segments was used in the multiplex PCR. The CDR3 region of rearranged TCR beta genes was amplified from genomic DNA by a multiplex PCR assay. The amplified TCR beta libraries were sequenced on the Illumina HiSeq System as 87-base-pair reads. The source study handled its data this way. In a later analysis, tens of millions of unique TCR beta chains were counted across the roughly 700 repertoires, and roughly 9.9 million of these chains were shared by at least two donors. Raw reads were error-corrected and collapsed into unique sequences with a nearest-neighbor algorithm that merged closely related sequences to remove PCR and sequencing errors. Alignment of CDR3 sequences to IMGT reference sequences was used to assign V, D and J gene segments. Each retained sequence needed at least a six-nucleotide match to both a V gene segment and a J gene segment. Rearrangements were classified as productive when the CDR3 lacked stop codons and remained in frame with V and J, and all other rearrangements were classified as non-productive. Following IMGT convention, CDR3 was defined as the stretch from the second conserved V-encoded cysteine to the conserved J-encoded phenylalanine. In an earlier analysis of around 540 of the donors, sequences lacking an unambiguous match to a single V gene segment were excluded. In an earlier analysis of about 590 of the donors, a V segment was called functional when productive rearrangements were above 56.7%, and segregating when the standard deviation between donors exceeded 5%. A statistical classification framework was built to diagnose cytomegalovirus status from the catalog of TCR beta chain sequences. V and J gene assignment, in a later analysis, came from comparing TCR nucleotide sequences with IMGT/GENE-DB human TR gene sequences. A later analysis assigned CDR3 sequences and most-parsimonious VDJ recombination scenarios with the TCRdist pipeline. In a later analysis, each TCR beta chain was defined by its CDR3 amino acid sequence together with its V-gene family, and reads without a unique V-gene family were excluded. As a way to deal with suspected cross-contamination and a sequencing artifact, a later analysis dropped approximately 590 nucleotide sequences that were highly shared and had low generation probability. In a later analysis, a clonal expansion index for each public chain was calculated from normalized within-repertoire ranks of inferred template counts. In a later analysis, generation probabilities were computed using a VDJ recombination model fitted to out-of-frame rearrangements, and the results were checked against IGoR. A later analysis scored TCR-TCR, TCR-HLA and TCR-CMV co-occurrence with hypergeometric tests, applying a repertoire-size bias correction to TCR pairs. A later analysis estimated false discovery rates by permuting HLA or CMV assignments 20 times. In a later analysis, co-occurring TCRs were grouped with DBSCAN, and TCRdist sequence similarity was added when clustering was performed within HLA-allele-positive subsets. Repertoires with fewer than 30,000 or more than 120,000 public chains, plus five repertoires with anomalous nucleotide sharing, were excluded from co-occurrence clustering. Drawn from immuneACCESS, this table holds only the in-frame rearrangements with V and J called that TCRdb kept. Clones are partly lost; checked studies trace under half to an unresolved V gene and leave the rest unexplained. That table supplies the V and J calls and clone size; D and trimming were determined from the DNA. For this sample there are around 130,000 clones; roughly 79% appear just once. The ten largest clones take up approximately 1.7% of the sample.

Only one count was recorded for this clone. The clone's antigen remains unknown. Nothing much larger sits one base from this clone, and base qualities are not available. The cohort comprised some 730 healthy bone marrow donors. At the time of sampling, every cohort member was nominally healthy, though immune exposures that went unrecorded were likely present. The donor was CMV seronegative and belonged to the group of around 350 seronegative cohort members. A peripheral blood sample was collected from each donor, and TCR beta sequencing was performed on peripheral blood mononuclear cells. Genomic DNA was extracted from the blood cell samples with the Qiagen DNeasy Blood Extraction Kit.

Sequenced sample: PBMCs. The sequence was collected from a woman between 45 and 65 years old in good health and CMV-seronegative. The rearrangement combines TRBV7-2 with TRBJ2-1; 12 bases in the middle match TRBD2. The bases are TGTGCCAGCAGCTTAGGTTCCCTAGCGGGAGGGCCATGGGAGCAGTTCTTC. Protein translation: CASSLGSLAGGPWEQFF.